This TCR beta chain was sequenced for a study of graft-versus-host responses after intestinal transplantation. Overall study context: All recipients were given anti-thymocyte globulin induction, and tacrolimus and steroids were then administered for about three years. The study's findings and limits: Early after transplant, HvG clones declined as circulating GvH clones peaked. Marrow from the recipient contained GvH clones, some of which had appeared first in ileum or blood.

Germline V gene data show CDR1 as MNHEY and CDR2 as SVGAGI. The V end was cut by 7 bases, the J end by 1 base, with 14 bases between. The CDR3 has 14 residues. The table lists this clone with a few counts. Using immunoSEQ multiplex PCR, the repertoire was profiled, and TCRdb retains in-frame clones only, with some absent. Among 5,000 or so clones, 25% to 35% were seen once, and the ten largest hold 4.5% to 6%. The chain is built from TRBV6-5 and TRBJ2-7; D gene uncertain. This clonotype was sampled from a human patient who was an organ donor for intestinal transplantation. The source material was alloreactive CD4+ T cells from a mixed lymphocyte reaction culture, sampled before transplantation. The subset: CFSE-low proliferating T cells sorted from roughly six-day pre-transplant mixed lymphocyte reaction (GvH or HvG direction). CDR3 loop: CASNPSVPSYEQYF. CDR3 sequence (DNA): TGTGCCAGCAACCCCTCGGTACCTTCCTACGAGCAGTACTTC.